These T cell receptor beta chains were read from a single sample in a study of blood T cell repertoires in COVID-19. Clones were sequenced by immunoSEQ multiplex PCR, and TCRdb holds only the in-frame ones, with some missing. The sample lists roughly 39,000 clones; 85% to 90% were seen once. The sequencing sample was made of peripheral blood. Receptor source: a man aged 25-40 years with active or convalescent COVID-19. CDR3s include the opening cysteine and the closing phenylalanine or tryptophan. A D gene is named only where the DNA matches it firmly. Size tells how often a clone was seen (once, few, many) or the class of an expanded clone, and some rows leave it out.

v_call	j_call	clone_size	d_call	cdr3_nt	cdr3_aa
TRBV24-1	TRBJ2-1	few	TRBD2	TGTGCCACCAGTGGTACTAGCGGGGGGCCCCACAATGAGCAGTTCTTC	CATSGTSGGPHNEQFF
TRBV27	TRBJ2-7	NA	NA	TGTGCCAGCAGTCCAACACACTCCTACGAGCAGTACTTC	CASSPTHSYEQYF
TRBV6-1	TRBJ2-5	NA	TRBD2	TGTGCCAGCAGTGAAGCGGGGGGGTCTAGACGGACCCAGTACTTC	CASSEAGGSRRTQYF
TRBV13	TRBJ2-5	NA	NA	TGTGCCAGCAGCTCCAGGGGAGTGGAGACCCAGTACTTC	CASSSRGVETQYF
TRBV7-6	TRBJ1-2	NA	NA	TGTGCCAGCAGCCCAGTCGGTCTGGACACCTATGGCTACACCTTC	CASSPVGLDTYGYTF
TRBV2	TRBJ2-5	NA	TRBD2	TGTGCCAGCACCTCGGGACTAAACGAGCAGACCCAGTACTTC	CASTSGLNEQTQYF
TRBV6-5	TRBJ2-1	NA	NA	TGTGCCAGCAGCATGAGCTCCTACAATGAGCAGTTCTTC	CASSMSSYNEQFF
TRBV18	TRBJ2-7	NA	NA	TGTGCCAGCTCATCTGGACAGCCCTACGAGCAGTACTTC	CASSSGQPYEQYF
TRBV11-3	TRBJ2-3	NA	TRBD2	TGTGCCAGCAGCTTCGGAAGCGGGGTAGATACGCAGTATTTT	CASSFGSGVDTQYF
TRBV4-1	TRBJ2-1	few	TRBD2	TGCGCCAGCACTCCGGGACTAGCGGGGTACAATGAGCAGTTCTTC	CASTPGLAGYNEQFF
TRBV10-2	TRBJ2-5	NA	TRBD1	TGCGCCAGCAGTTGGGACAGGGGAGAGACCCAGTACTTC	CASSWDRGETQYF
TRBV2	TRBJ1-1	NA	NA	TGTGCCAGCAGCAAAGAAGCGAACACTGAAGCTTTCTTT	CASSKEANTEAFF
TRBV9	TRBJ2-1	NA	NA	TGTGCCAGCAGCGCCTGGACAGCTAGGGGCTCCTACAATGAGCAGTTCTTC	CASSAWTARGSYNEQFF
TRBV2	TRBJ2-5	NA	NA	TGTGCCAGCACTGTTTCTGAGACCCAGTACTTC	CASTVSETQYF
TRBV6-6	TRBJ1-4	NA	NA	TGTGCCAGCAGAAGCGGCAGAACTAATGAAAAACTGTTTTTT	CASRSGRTNEKLFF
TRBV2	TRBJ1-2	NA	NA	TGTGCCAGCCAGACTTTTAACTATGGCTACACCTTC	CASQTFNYGYTF
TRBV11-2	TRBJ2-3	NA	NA	TGTGCCAGCAGCCCGTCTCCTGGACAGAGAAGCACAGATACGCAGTATTTT	CASSPSPGQRSTDTQYF
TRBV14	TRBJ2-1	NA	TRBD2	TGTGCCAGCAGCCAACTTAGCGGGGGAACCTACAATGAGCAGTTCTTC	CASSQLSGGTYNEQFF
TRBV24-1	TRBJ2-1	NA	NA	TGTGCCACCAGTGGTCCGGGTCTGGGCAATGAGCAGTTCTTC	CATSGPGLGNEQFF
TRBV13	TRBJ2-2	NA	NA	TGTGCCAGCAGCTCCGAAGCAGGGCTGCCGGAGCTGTTTTTT	CASSSEAGLPELFF
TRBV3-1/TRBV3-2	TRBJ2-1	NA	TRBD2	TGTGCCAGCAGCCCCCATCGGAGCGGGGGGGCCTATGAGCAGTTCTTC	CASSPHRSGGAYEQFF
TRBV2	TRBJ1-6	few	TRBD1	TGTGCCAGCAGTTTCCGGACAGGGCTGGGATATAATTCACCCCTCCACTTT	CASSFRTGLGYNSPLHF